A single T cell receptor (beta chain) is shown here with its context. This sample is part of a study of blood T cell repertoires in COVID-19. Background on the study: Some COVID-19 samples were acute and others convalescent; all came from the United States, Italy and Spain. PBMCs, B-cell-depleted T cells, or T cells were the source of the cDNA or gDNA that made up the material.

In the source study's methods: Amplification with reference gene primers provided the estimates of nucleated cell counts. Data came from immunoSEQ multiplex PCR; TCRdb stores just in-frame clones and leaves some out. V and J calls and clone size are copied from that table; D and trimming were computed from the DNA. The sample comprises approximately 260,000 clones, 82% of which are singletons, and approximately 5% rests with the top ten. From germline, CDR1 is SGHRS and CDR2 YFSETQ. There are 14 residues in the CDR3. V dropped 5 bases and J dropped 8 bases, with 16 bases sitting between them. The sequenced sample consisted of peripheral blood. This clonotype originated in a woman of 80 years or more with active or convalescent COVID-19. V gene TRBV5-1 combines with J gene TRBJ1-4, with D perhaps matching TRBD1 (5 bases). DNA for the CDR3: TGCGCCAGCAGTGTAAGGGGCGGTAAGGAAAAACTGTTTTTT. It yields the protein CASSVRGGKEKLFF.